The clone carrying this T cell receptor (beta chain) was detected ten times or more. V was cut by 2 bases and J by 8 bases, with 7 bases left in between. The CDR3 extends over 13 amino acids. The sample comes from a study of T-cell reconstitution after alpha-beta-depleted transplantation in children. The library targeted TCRbeta and was prepared with unique molecular identifiers. TCRdb passed the PCR reads through MiXCR, listing each CDR3 protein once. The sample shows about 120,000 distinct CDR3 sequences, under 30% of them seen only once. This chain uses TRBV12-3 or TRBV12-4 with TRBJ1-6, with no clear D. The TCR originated in a male patient aged 2 to 9 who had a stem cell transplant for chronic granulomatous disease, so the T cells may come from the graft donor. The specimen comprised PBMCs, mostly from graft donor cells, sampled 180 days after TCRalphabeta/CD19-depleted stem cell transplant. Written as DNA, the CDR3 is TGTGCCAGCAGTTTAAAGGAGGATTCACCCCTCCACTTT. It is translated as CASSLKEDSPLHF.